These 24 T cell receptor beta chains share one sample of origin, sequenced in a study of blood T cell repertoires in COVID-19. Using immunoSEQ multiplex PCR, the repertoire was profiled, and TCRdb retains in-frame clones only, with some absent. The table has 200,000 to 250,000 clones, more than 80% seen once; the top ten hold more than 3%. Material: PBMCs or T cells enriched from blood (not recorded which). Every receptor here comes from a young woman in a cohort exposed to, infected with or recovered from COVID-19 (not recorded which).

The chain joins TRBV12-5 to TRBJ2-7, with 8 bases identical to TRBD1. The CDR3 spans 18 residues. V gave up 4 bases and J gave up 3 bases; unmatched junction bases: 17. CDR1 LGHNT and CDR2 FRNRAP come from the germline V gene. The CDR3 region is CASGCPGQGIKFNYEQYF. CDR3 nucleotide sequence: TGTGCTAGTGGTTGCCCTGGACAGGGCATTAAATTCAACTACGAGCAGTACTTC.

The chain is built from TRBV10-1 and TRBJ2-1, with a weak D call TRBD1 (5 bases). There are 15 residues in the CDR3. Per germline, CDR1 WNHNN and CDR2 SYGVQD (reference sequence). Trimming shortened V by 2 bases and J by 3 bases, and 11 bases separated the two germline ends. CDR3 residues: CASSERQGNYNEQFF. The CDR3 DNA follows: TGCGCCAGCAGTGAGCGGCAGGGAAACTACAATGAGCAGTTCTTC.

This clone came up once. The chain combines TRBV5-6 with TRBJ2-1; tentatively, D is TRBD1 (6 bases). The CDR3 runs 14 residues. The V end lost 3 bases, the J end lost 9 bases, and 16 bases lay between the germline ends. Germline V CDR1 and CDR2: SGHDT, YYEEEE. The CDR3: CASSWGHAQGEQFF. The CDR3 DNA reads TGTGCCAGCAGCTGGGGACACGCTCAAGGTGAGCAGTTCTTC.

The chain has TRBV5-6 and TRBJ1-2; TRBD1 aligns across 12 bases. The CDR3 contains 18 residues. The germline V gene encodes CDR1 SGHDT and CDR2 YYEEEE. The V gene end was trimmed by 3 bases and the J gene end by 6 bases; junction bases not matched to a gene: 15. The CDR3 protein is CASSSTNSGTGGDDGYTF. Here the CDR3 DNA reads TGTGCCAGCAGCTCCACAAACTCCGGGACAGGGGGCGATGATGGCTACACCTTC.

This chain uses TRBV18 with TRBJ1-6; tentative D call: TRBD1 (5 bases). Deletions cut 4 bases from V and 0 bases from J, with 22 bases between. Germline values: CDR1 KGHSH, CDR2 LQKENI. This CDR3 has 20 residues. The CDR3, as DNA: TGTGCCAGCTCACTGAGAGGAGGGACGGTATTGAGCTCCTATAATTCACCCCTCCACTTT. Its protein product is CASSLRGGTVLSSYNSPLHF. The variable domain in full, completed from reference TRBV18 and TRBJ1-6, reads NAGVMQNPRHLVRRRGQEARLRCSPMKGHSHVYWYRQLPEEGLKFMVYLQKENIIDESGMPKERFSAEFPKEGPSILRIQQVVRGDSAAYFCASSLRGGTVLSSYNSPLHFGNGTRLTVT.

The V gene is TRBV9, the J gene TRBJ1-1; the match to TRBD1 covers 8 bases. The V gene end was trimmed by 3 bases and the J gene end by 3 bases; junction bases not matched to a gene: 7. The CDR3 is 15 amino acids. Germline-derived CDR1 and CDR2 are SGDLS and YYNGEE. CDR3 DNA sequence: TGTGCCAGCAGCGCCGGACAGGGACAGTACACTGAAGCTTTCTTT. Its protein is CASSAGQGQYTEAFF.

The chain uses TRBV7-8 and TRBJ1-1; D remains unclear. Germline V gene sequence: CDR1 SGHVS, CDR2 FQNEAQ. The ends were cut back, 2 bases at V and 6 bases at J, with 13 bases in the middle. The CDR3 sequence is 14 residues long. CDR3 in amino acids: CASSLSAGPSEAFF. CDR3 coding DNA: TGTGCCAGCAGCTTATCGGCGGGCCCCTCTGAAGCTTTCTTT. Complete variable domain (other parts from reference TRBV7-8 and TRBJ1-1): GAGVSQSPRYKVAKRGQDVALRCDPISGHVSLFWYQQALGQGPEFLTYFQNEAQLDKSGLPSDRFFAERPEGSVSTLKIQRTQQEDSAVYLCASSLSAGPSEAFFGQGTRLTVV.

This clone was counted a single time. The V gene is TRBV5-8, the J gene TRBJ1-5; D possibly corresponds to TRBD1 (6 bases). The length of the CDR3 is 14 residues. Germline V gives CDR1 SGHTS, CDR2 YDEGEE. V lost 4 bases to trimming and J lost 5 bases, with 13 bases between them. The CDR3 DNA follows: TGTGCCAGCAGCCTCAGGACAGTTGATCAGCCCCAGCATTTT. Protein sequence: CASSLRTVDQPQHF.

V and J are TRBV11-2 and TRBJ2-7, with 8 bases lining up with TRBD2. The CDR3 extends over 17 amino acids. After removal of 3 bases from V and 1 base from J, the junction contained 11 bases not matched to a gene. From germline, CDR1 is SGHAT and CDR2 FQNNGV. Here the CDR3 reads CASSFPGGVKGSYEQYF. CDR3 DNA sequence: TGTGCCAGCAGCTTCCCCGGGGGGGTCAAGGGGTCCTACGAGCAGTACTTC.

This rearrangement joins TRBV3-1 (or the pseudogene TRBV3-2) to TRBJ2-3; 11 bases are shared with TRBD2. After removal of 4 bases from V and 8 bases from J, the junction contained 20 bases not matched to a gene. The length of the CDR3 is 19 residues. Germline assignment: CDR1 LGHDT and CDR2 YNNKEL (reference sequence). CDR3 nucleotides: TGTGCCAGCAGCCGTACCCATGGACTAGCGGGCTCGTGGGCAGGTACGCAGTATTTT. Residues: CASSRTHGLAGSWAGTQYF.

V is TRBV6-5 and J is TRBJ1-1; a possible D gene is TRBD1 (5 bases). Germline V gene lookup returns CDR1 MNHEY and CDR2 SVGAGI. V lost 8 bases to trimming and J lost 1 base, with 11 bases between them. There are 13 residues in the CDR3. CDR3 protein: CASQGKANTEAFF. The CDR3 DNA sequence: TGTGCCAGCCAGGGAAAGGCGAACACTGAAGCTTTCTTT.

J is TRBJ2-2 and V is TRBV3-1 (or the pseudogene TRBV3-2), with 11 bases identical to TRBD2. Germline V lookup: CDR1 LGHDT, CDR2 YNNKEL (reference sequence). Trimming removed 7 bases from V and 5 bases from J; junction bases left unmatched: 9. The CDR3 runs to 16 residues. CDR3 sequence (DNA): TGTGCCAGCACCCCAAGGGGACTAGCGGATACCGGGGAGCTGTTTTTT. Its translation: CASTPRGLADTGELFF.

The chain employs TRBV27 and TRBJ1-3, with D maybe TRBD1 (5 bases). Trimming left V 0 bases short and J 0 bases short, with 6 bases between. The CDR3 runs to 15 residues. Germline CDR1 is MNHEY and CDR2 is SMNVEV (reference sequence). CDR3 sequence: CASSLSGGSGNTIYF. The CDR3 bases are TGTGCCAGCAGTTTATCCGGGGGCTCTGGAAACACCATATATTTT.

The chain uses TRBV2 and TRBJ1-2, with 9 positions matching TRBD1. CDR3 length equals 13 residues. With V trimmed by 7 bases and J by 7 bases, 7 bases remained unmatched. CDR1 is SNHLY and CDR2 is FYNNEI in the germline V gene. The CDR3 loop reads CASIRDRAPGYTF. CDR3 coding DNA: TGTGCCAGCATCCGGGACAGGGCTCCTGGCTACACCTTC.

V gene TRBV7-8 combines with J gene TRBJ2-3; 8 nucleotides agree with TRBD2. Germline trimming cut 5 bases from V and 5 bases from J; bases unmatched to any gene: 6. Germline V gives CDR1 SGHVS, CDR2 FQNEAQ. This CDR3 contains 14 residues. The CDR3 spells CASSRGLAEDTQYF. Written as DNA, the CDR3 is TGTGCCAGCAGCCGAGGACTAGCAGAAGATACGCAGTATTTT.

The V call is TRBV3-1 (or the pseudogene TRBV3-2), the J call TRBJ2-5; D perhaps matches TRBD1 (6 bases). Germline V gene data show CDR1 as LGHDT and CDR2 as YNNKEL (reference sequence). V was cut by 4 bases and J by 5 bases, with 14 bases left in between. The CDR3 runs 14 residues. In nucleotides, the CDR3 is TGTGCCAGCAGCCTTTACAGGGCCGTTGAGACCCAGTACTTC. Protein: CASSLYRAVETQYF.

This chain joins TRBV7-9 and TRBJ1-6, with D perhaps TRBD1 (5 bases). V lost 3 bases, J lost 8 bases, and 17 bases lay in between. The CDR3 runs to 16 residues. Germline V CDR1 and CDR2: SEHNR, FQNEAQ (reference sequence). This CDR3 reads CASSFPGGGTDSPLHF. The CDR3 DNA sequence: TGTGCCAGCAGCTTCCCAGGTGGAGGGACGGATTCACCCCTCCACTTT. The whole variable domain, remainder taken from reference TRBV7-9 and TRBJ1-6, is DTGVSQNPRHKITKRGQNVTFRCDPISEHNRLYWYRQTLGQGPEFLTYFQNEAQLEKSRLLSDRFSAERPKGSFSTLEIQRTEQGDSAMYLCASSFPGGGTDSPLHFGNGTRLTVT.

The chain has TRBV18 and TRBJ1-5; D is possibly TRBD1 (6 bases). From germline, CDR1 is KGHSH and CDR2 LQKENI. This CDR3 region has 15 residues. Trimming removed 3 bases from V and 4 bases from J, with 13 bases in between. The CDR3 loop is CASSPSGQFNQPQHF. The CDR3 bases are TGTGCCAGCTCACCTTCTGGACAGTTTAATCAGCCCCAGCATTTT.

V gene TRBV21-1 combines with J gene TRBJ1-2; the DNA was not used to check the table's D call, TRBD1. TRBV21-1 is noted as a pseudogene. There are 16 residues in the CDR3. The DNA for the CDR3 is TGTGCCAGCAGCGCCCGACAGGGATCGGATAACTATGGCTACACCTTC. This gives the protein CASSARQGSDNYGYTF.

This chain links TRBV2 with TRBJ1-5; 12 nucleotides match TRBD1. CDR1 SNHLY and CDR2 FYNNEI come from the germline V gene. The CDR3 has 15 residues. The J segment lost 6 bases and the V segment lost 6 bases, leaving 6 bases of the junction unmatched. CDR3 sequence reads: CASRPGQGAAQPQHF. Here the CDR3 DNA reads TGTGCCAGCAGGCCGGGACAGGGGGCTGCTCAGCCCCAGCATTTT.

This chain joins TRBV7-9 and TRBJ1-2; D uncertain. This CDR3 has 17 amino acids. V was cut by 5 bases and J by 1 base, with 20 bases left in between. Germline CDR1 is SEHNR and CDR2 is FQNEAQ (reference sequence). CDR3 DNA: TGTGCCAGCAGCACCTACGGGTCCCTAGGTGTTAACTATGGCTACACCTTC. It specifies CASSTYGSLGVNYGYTF.

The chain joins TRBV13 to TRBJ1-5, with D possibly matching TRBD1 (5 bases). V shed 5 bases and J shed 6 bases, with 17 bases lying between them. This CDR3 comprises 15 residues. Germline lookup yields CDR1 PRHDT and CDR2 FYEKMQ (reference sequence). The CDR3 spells CASSLRGGAGQPQHF. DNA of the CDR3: TGTGCCAGCAGCCTAAGAGGAGGGGCCGGTCAGCCCCAGCATTTT.

DNA of the CDR3: TGTGCCAGCAGCAGGGGGGAAGGCACAGATACGCAGTATTTT. Translating it yields CASSRGEGTDTQYF. The rearrangement uses TRBV2 and TRBJ2-3; D is perhaps TRBD1 (7 bases). The CDR3 totals 14 residues. V was shortened by 6 bases and J by 1 base, with 11 bases between the two germline ends. Germline loops: CDR1 SNHLY, CDR2 FYNNEI.

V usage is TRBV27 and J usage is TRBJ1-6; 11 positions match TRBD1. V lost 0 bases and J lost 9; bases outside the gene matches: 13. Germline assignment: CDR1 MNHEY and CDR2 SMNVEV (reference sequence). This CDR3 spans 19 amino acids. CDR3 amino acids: CASSLSIGTGGDRGSPLHF. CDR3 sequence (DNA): TGTGCCAGCAGTTTATCGATAGGGACAGGGGGGGATCGGGGTTCACCCCTCCACTTT.